These 18 T cell receptor beta chains were sequenced from one sample in a study of cytomegalovirus exposure and HLA in healthy donors. Vbeta (60) and Jbeta (13) primers were used in the PCR. The method was immunoSEQ multiplex PCR; TCRdb's version includes in-frame clones alone and lacks a portion of them. The sample lists around 110,000 clones; roughly 79% were seen once. Specimen: PBMCs. Receptors originate from a woman under 40 in good health and CMV-seronegative.

The V and J genes are TRBV30 and TRBJ1-4, with D tentatively TRBD1 (6 bases). The CDR3 sequence is 16 residues long. Germline V CDR1 and CDR2: GTSNPN, SVGIG (reference sequence). Trimming removed 3 bases from V and 3 bases from J, with 17 bases in between. The CDR3 loop is CAWSPTPQGPNEKLFF. Written as DNA, the CDR3 is TGTGCCTGGAGCCCTACGCCACAGGGACCTAATGAAAAACTGTTTTTT. The whole variable domain, filled in from reference TRBV30 and TRBJ1-4, reads SQTIHQWPATLVQPVGSPLSLECTVEGTSNPNLYWYRQAAGRGLQLLFYSVGIGQISSEVPQNLSASRPQDRQFILSSKKLLLSDSGFYLCAWSPTPQGPNEKLFFGSGTQLSVL.

The chain employs TRBV28 and TRBJ2-1; D is ambiguous. CDR1 is MDHEN and CDR2 is SYDVKM in the germline V gene. The CDR3 contains 11 residues. The V and J ends lost 6 bases and 8 bases respectively, with 8 bases between them. The CDR3 DNA sequence: TGTGCCAGCAGCTTGGGCCATGAGCAGTTCTTC. This codes for CASSLGHEQFF.

The chain carries TRBV6-7 and TRBJ1-5, with 9 positions matching TRBD1. TRBV6-7 belongs to the ORF category, with a function that is uncertain. The CDR3 loop spans 17 amino acids. V was clipped by 6 bases and J by 8 bases; unmatched bases: 17. The CDR3 DNA reads TGTGCCAGCAGCTACACGAACCGGGACAGGGACTTGGAGCCCCAGCATTTT. As protein: CASSYTNRDRDLEPQHF.

The chain uses TRBV19 and TRBJ2-3; 10 bases match TRBD2. The ends lost 5 bases at V and 5 bases at J; junction bases unmatched: 7. Germline CDR1 LNHDA, CDR2 SQIVND (reference sequence). The CDR3 sequence is 15 residues long. CDR3 loop: CASSPLAGSGDTQYF. CDR3 sequence (DNA): TGTGCCAGTAGTCCACTAGCGGGATCGGGAGATACGCAGTATTTT. The full variable domain, with the rest looked up from reference TRBV19 and TRBJ2-3, is DGGITQSPKYLFRKEGQNVTLSCEQNLNHDAMYWYRQDPGQGLRLIYYSQIVNDFQKGDIAEGYSVSREKKESFPLTVTSAQKNPTAFYLCASSPLAGSGDTQYFGPGTRLTVL.

This clone showed up just once. CDR3 sequence: CAISESTGTSPHYNEQFF. In DNA, the CDR3 is TGTGCCATCAGTGAGTCGACAGGGACTAGCCCACACTACAATGAGCAGTTCTTC. The chain employs TRBV10-3 and TRBJ2-1, with 9 nucleotides matching TRBD2. The CDR3 consists of 18 residues. Germline V gene sequence: CDR1 ENHRY, CDR2 SYGVKD. Trimming removed 0 bases from V and 3 bases from J; junction bases left unmatched: 9.

The chain recombines TRBV14 with TRBJ2-1; D possibly corresponds to TRBD2 (6 bases). V lost 4 bases to trimming and J lost 3 bases, with 19 bases between them. This CDR3 spans 17 amino acids. In germline, CDR1 is SGHDN, CDR2 FVKESK. The CDR3 loop is CASSPPLRGRFYNEQFF. The CDR3, as DNA: TGTGCCAGCAGCCCCCCCCTTCGAGGGAGGTTCTACAATGAGCAGTTCTTC.

V is TRBV6-5 and J is TRBJ2-1; the match to TRBD1 covers 8 bases. The CDR3 covers 16 residues. Germline-derived CDR1 and CDR2 are MNHEY and SVGAGI. The V gene end was trimmed by 0 bases and the J gene end by 0 bases; junction bases not matched to a gene: 1. CDR3 nucleotides: TGTGCCAGCAGTTACTCACAGGGGGTCTCCTACAATGAGCAGTTCTTC. This translates into CASSYSQGVSYNEQFF.

V and J are TRBV11-3 and TRBJ2-7, with D maybe TRBD1 (6 bases). There are 14 residues in the CDR3. The germline V gene has CDR1 SGHNT and CDR2 YENEEA. V was clipped by 3 bases and J by 7 bases, with 16 bases between them. In DNA, the CDR3 is TGTGCCAGCAGCTTCGTAGCTGGGGGCGGGGAGCAGTACTTC. Translated: CASSFVAGGGEQYF.

The chain is built from TRBV7-9 and TRBJ2-5; perhaps TRBD1 as D (6 bases). With the DNA end fitting TRBJ2-7 better, the J assignment may be wrong. The CDR3 runs 14 residues. The V gene's germline CDR1 is SEHNR and CDR2 FQNEAQ (reference sequence). The CDR3 sequence: CASSPYRETYEQYF. The CDR3 DNA reads as TGTGCCAGCAGCCCGTACAGGGAAACCTACGAGCAGTACTTC.

The chain links TRBV6-5 to TRBJ2-5; 10 bases match TRBD2. J lost 5 bases, V lost 2 bases, and 5 bases had no gene match. Germline CDR1 MNHEY, CDR2 SVGAGI. The CDR3 runs 15 residues. In DNA form, the CDR3 reads TGTGCCAGCAGTTACACTAGCGGGATAGGGGAGACCCAGTACTTC. The encoded protein is CASSYTSGIGETQYF.

About this clone: The junction does not match germline at one end; this may be a read error. This sample also contains other DNA sequences that code for the same CDR3. The chain has TRBV28 and TRBJ1-2, with 7 positions matching TRBD1. CDR1 is MDHEN and CDR2 is SYDVKM in the germline V gene. There are 14 residues in the CDR3. In DNA form, the CDR3 reads TGCGCCAGCAGAACCGACAGGGCAAGCTATGGCTACACCTTC. Translated: CASRTDRASYGYTF.

This chain connects TRBV14 to TRBJ2-1; 10 bases are shared with TRBD1. Germline V gene data show CDR1 as SGHDN and CDR2 as FVKESK. The CDR3 is made up of 15 amino acids. J gave up 9 bases and V 2 bases, and 7 bases lay outside the gene matches. CDR3 sequence: CASSQWDRGYSEQFF. The CDR3, as DNA: TGTGCCAGCAGCCAATGGGACAGGGGTTATAGTGAGCAGTTCTTC.

The V gene is TRBV6-1, the J gene TRBJ2-1; 11 bases fit TRBD2. This CDR3 spans 17 amino acids. Trimming took 4 bases from V and 4 from J; bases not matched to a gene: 9. Looked up from germline, CDR1 is MNHNS and CDR2 is SASEGT. CDR3 amino acids: CASSGSSSGRTYNEQFF. The CDR3, as DNA: TGTGCCAGCAGTGGATCCTCTAGCGGGAGGACATACAATGAGCAGTTCTTC.

The CDR3 sequence: CASSLLAGAPNEQFF. DNA for the CDR3: TGTGCCAGCAGCCTACTAGCGGGGGCGCCCAATGAGCAGTTCTTC. The chain employs TRBV28 and TRBJ2-1; 11 bases line up with TRBD2. This CDR3 spans 15 amino acids. CDR1 and CDR2 (germline): MDHEN, SYDVKM. Trimming took 6 bases from V and 6 from J; bases not matched to a gene: 7.

The CDR3 loop is CASSRAGDLFNEQFF. The CDR3 DNA is TGTGCCAGCAGCCGGGCGGGAGATCTATTCAATGAGCAGTTCTTC. V usage is TRBV6-4 and J usage is TRBJ2-1; 7 nucleotides line up with TRBD2. Unmatched junction bases numbered 11, after V lost 6 bases and J lost 6 bases. Per germline, CDR1 MRHNA and CDR2 SNTAGT. The CDR3 is 15 residues long.

The rearrangement links TRBV30 to TRBJ2-7, with TRBD2 matching over 12 bases. CDR1 and CDR2 (germline): GTSNPN, SVGIG (reference sequence). The CDR3 runs 14 residues. V gave up 5 bases and J gave up 2 bases; unmatched junction bases: 4. The CDR3, as DNA: TGTGCCTGGCGGACTAGCGGGACCACCTACGAGCAGTACTTC. This sequence encodes CAWRTSGTTYEQYF. The variable domain in full, with the rest retrieved from reference TRBV30 and TRBJ2-7, is SQTIHQWPATLVQPVGSPLSLECTVEGTSNPNLYWYRQAAGRGLQLLFYSVGIGQISSEVPQNLSASRPQDRQFILSSKKLLLSDSGFYLCAWRTSGTTYEQYFGPGTRLTVT.

This clone turned up a few times. V usage is TRBV27 and J usage is TRBJ2-7; the match to TRBD2 covers 9 bases. The CDR3 consists of 14 residues. Trimming took 0 bases from V and 4 from J; bases not matched to a gene: 1. In germline, CDR1 is MNHEY, CDR2 SMNVEV (reference sequence). This CDR3 is CASSLSREGYEQYF. The CDR3 nucleotides are TGTGCCAGCAGTTTATCGCGGGAGGGTTACGAGCAGTACTTC.

Only a few counts were recorded for this clone. The J gene is TRBJ1-4, the V gene TRBV6-5, with TRBD1 as a possible D gene (6 bases). The V gene's germline CDR1 is MNHEY and CDR2 SVGAGI. The CDR3 loop spans 13 amino acids. V gave up 7 bases and J gave up 5 bases, with 11 bases separating them. DNA of the CDR3: TGTGCCAGCAAAGCCAGGGGAAATGAAAAACTGTTTTTT. Protein sequence: CASKARGNEKLFF.